This T cell receptor (beta chain) was sequenced for a study of cytomegalovirus exposure and HLA in healthy donors. The PCR made use of 60 Vbeta and 13 Jbeta primers. The data were produced by immunoSEQ multiplex PCR, yet TCRdb's version contains in-frame clones alone and is incomplete. Among about 160,000 clones listed, 75% to 90% were seen once. J gave up 11 bases and V 4 bases, and 14 bases lay outside the gene matches. The germline V gene encodes CDR1 SGHNT and CDR2 YYREEE (reference sequence). There are 14 residues in the CDR3. Donors consisted of healthy bone marrow donors. The sequenced material came from PBMCs. The V call is TRBV5-4, the J call TRBJ1-1; 7 nucleotides line up with TRBD1. The clonotype originates from a woman in her late teens or twenties in good health and CMV-seronegative. DNA of the CDR3: TGTGCCAGCAGCCAAGATGGGACAGCCGTCCGGGCTTTCTTT. It translates to CASSQDGTAVRAFF.